Each of the 8 T cell receptor beta chains below was sequenced from the same sample in a study of cytomegalovirus exposure and HLA in healthy donors. Vbeta (60) and Jbeta (13) primers were used in the PCR. Some clones are missing from TCRdb's copy, which holds only in-frame ones; the method was immunoSEQ multiplex PCR. The sample includes about 120,000 clones, around 85% seen only once; the top ten take under 4.5%. The sequencing input was PBMCs. Every receptor here comes from a man aged 18 to 30 in good health and CMV-seropositive.

This clone was detected once. CDR3 bases: TGTGCCAGCAGCTTACCGGGACTAGCGGGAGCTGAGCAGTTCTTC. Protein sequence: CASSLPGLAGAEQFF. The chain uses TRBV5-5 and TRBJ2-1; 14 nucleotides align to TRBD2. V lost 2 bases and J lost 9; bases outside the gene matches: 4. The CDR3 loop spans 15 amino acids. Germline V gene data show CDR1 as SGHKS and CDR2 as YYEKEE (reference sequence). Complete variable domain (other parts from reference TRBV5-5 and TRBJ2-1): DAGVTQSPTHLIKTRGQQVTLRCSPISGHKSVSWYQQVLGQGPQFIFQYYEKEERGRGNFPDRFSARQFPNYSSELNVNALLLGDSALYLCASSLPGLAGAEQFFGPGTRLTVL.

V usage is TRBV7-2 and J usage is TRBJ2-1; the match to TRBD2 covers 12 bases. The CDR3 covers 14 residues. The V gene's germline CDR1 is SGHTA and CDR2 FQGNSA. V lost 5 bases, J lost 9 bases, and 5 bases stayed unmatched. DNA for the CDR3: TGTGCCAGCAGCCGGACTAGCGGGAATGGTGAGCAGTTCTTC. Protein: CASSRTSGNGEQFF.

This clone was seen only once. This chain's CDR3 is CASSPLLQNNEQFF. The DNA for the CDR3 is TGTGCCAGCAGCCCTCTACTACAAAACAATGAGCAGTTCTTC. The rearrangement joins TRBV7-8 to TRBJ2-1; no reliable D call. Germline V lookup: CDR1 SGHVS, CDR2 FQNEAQ. The V end was cut by 5 bases, the J end by 5 bases, with 13 bases between. CDR3 size: 14 residues.

The chain recombines TRBV29-1 with TRBJ2-1; 8 positions agree with TRBD1. With V trimmed by 7 bases and J by 1 base, 3 bases remained unmatched. Germline CDR1 reads SQVTM; CDR2 reads ANQGSEA. The CDR3 length is 13 residues. CDR3 loop: CSARQGSYNEQFF. The CDR3 nucleotides read TGCAGCGCAAGACAGGGGTCCTACAATGAGCAGTTCTTC.

The V call is TRBV7-2, the J call TRBJ1-1; D is undetermined. The CDR3 is 15 residues long. Germline V lookup: CDR1 SGHTA, CDR2 FQGNSA. Trimming removed 4 bases at V and 0 bases at J, with 12 bases between. The CDR3 is CASSYSGYLNTEAFF. The DNA for the CDR3 is TGTGCCAGCAGCTACTCCGGGTACCTGAACACTGAAGCTTTCTTT.

The chain employs TRBV19 and TRBJ1-2; no reliable D call. The V end was cut by 5 bases, the J end by 9 bases, with 10 bases between. The length of the CDR3 is 11 residues. CDR1 and CDR2 from the germline V gene are LNHDA and SQIVND (reference sequence). The DNA for the CDR3 is TGTGCCAGTAGTTTGGACTCTAGCTACACCTTC. It translates to CASSLDSSYTF. Full variable domain (missing parts from reference TRBV19 and TRBJ1-2): DGGITQSPKYLFRKEGQNVTLSCEQNLNHDAMYWYRQDPGQGLRLIYYSQIVNDFQKGDIAEGYSVSREKKESFPLTVTSAQKNPTAFYLCASSLDSSYTFGSGTRLTVV.

The chain recombines TRBV19 with TRBJ1-2; D perhaps matches TRBD1 (5 bases). The germline CDR1 and CDR2 sequences are LNHDA and SQIVND (reference sequence). The CDR3 is 12 residues long. Trimming left V 4 bases short and J 7 bases short, with 10 bases between. Here the CDR3 DNA reads TGTGCCAGTAGTAAACAGGCGACTGGCTACACCTTC. It encodes CASSKQATGYTF. The whole variable domain, filled in from reference TRBV19 and TRBJ1-2, reads DGGITQSPKYLFRKEGQNVTLSCEQNLNHDAMYWYRQDPGQGLRLIYYSQIVNDFQKGDIAEGYSVSREKKESFPLTVTSAQKNPTAFYLCASSKQATGYTFGSGTRLTVV.

This chain connects TRBV6-5 to TRBJ2-4, with TRBD1 as a possible D gene (5 bases). CDR1 and CDR2 (germline): MNHEY, SVGAGI. Trimming removed 6 bases from V and 1 base from J, with 13 bases in between. This CDR3 comprises 15 residues. The CDR3 bases are TGTGCCAGCAGGACTGACAGCTCCGCCAAAAACATTCAGTACTTC. This gives the protein CASRTDSSAKNIQYF.